Each of the 31 T cell receptor beta chains below was sequenced from the same sample in a study of blood T cell repertoires in COVID-19. Measured with immunoSEQ multiplex PCR; TCRdb has only the in-frame clones, and not every one. The sample holds roughly 100,000 clones, 84% seen once. The specimen was peripheral blood. These TCRs come from a man between 65 and 85 years old with active or convalescent COVID-19.

The chain employs TRBV7-9 and TRBJ2-1, with 7 bases identical to TRBD1. Losses at the gene ends were 3 bases for V and 7 bases for J; bases not matched to a gene: 9. The CDR3 spans 15 residues. CDR1 SEHNR and CDR2 FQNEAQ come from the germline V gene (reference sequence). For the CDR3, the DNA is TGTGCCAGCAGCTTTCCGGGACAGAAGTATAATGAGCAGTTCTTC. It encodes CASSFPGQKYNEQFF.

The rearrangement links TRBV5-1 to TRBJ1-1, with 8 bases fitting TRBD1. CDR3 size: 15 residues. With 4 bases clipped from V and 2 bases from J, the junction kept 7 bases outside the gene matches. Germline V gene sequence: CDR1 SGHRS, CDR2 YFSETQ. CDR3 residues: CASSPPGGANTEAFF. The CDR3 DNA reads TGCGCCAGCAGCCCCCCAGGGGGCGCTAACACTGAAGCTTTCTTT.

The J gene is TRBJ2-4, the V gene TRBV6-2 or TRBV6-3; 7 bases match TRBD1. V lost 3 bases, J lost 6 bases, and 11 bases stayed unmatched. The CDR3 covers 16 residues. In germline, CDR1 is MNHEY, CDR2 SVGEGT. CDR3 amino acids: CASSYTGAGGRNIQYF. DNA of the CDR3: TGTGCCAGCAGTTATACTGGGGCAGGGGGACGAAACATTCAGTACTTC.

This chain's CDR3 is CATSDLGRDGYTF. In nucleotides, the CDR3 is TGTGCCACCAGTGATTTAGGCAGGGATGGCTACACCTTC. This chain joins TRBV24-1 and TRBJ1-2; tentative D call: TRBD1 (5 bases). Trimming pared 1 base from V and 6 bases from J, leaving 8 bases between. The CDR3 is 13 residues long. The germline V gene has CDR1 KGHDR and CDR2 SFDVKD.

The chain has TRBV5-5 and TRBJ2-5; the D is unclear. The germline V and J ends were trimmed by 0 bases and 4 bases, with 7 bases remaining between them. The germline gives CDR1 SGHKS, CDR2 YYEKEE (reference sequence). CDR3 length: 13 residues. The CDR3 sequence: CASSLGRLETQYF. The CDR3 nucleotides are TGTGCCAGCAGCTTGGGGCGGCTAGAGACCCAGTACTTC.

This chain's CDR3 is CASSNRDRLYHEQYF. The CDR3 DNA reads TGTGCCAGCAGCAACCGGGACAGACTATACCACGAGCAGTACTTC. The J gene is TRBJ2-7, the V gene TRBV5-6; TRBD1 matches 7 bases. The CDR3 runs to 15 residues. Germline V lookup: CDR1 SGHDT, CDR2 YYEEEE. V trimming: 4 bases; J trimming: 5 bases; junction bases outside the gene matches: 12.

CDR3 nucleotides: TGTGCCAGCAGTGGGAGAGGGATCGGCACAGATACGCAGTATTTT. Its protein is CASSGRGIGTDTQYF. V is TRBV28 and J is TRBJ2-3; D possibly corresponds to TRBD2 (5 bases). CDR3 length: 15 amino acids. The germline V gene has CDR1 MDHEN and CDR2 SYDVKM. Trimming took 5 bases from V and 1 from J, leaving 13 bases between them. The full variable domain, rest sourced from reference TRBV28 and TRBJ2-3, is DVKVTQSSRYLVKRTGEKVFLECVQDMDHENMFWYRQDPGLGLRLIYFSYDVKMKEKGDIPEGYSVSREKKERFSLILESASTNQTSMYLCASSGRGIGTDTQYFGPGTRLTVL.

The chain is built from TRBV5-4 and TRBJ2-3; a possible D gene is TRBD1 (6 bases). Germline V CDR1 and CDR2: SGHNT, YYREEE (reference sequence). The V gene lost 7 bases and the J gene lost 6 bases, with 18 bases spanning the gap. The CDR3 spans 14 residues. This CDR3 is CASSIQGSRDTQYF. The CDR3, as DNA: TGTGCCAGCTCCATCCAGGGGAGTAGGGATACGCAGTATTTT. Full variable domain (outside the CDR3, taken from reference TRBV5-4 and TRBJ2-3): ETGVTQSPTHLIKTRGQQVTLRCSSQSGHNTVSWYQQALGQGPQFIFQYYREEENGRGNFPPRFSGLQFPNYSSELNVNALELDDSALYLCASSIQGSRDTQYFGPGTRLTVL.

This clone was observed a few times. This chain connects TRBV20-1 to TRBJ1-2; maybe TRBD1 (5 bases). V was clipped by 3 bases and J by 2 bases, with 13 bases between them. CDR1 and CDR2 from the germline V gene are DFQATT and SNEGSKA (reference sequence). This CDR3 region has 14 residues. CDR3 DNA: TGCAGTGCTAGTTGGGGGGTTGGAAACTATGGCTACACCTTC. Encoded protein: CSASWGVGNYGYTF.

The J gene is TRBJ2-7, the V gene TRBV28; 9 bases fit TRBD1. Germline CDR1 MDHEN, CDR2 SYDVKM. The CDR3 is made up of 13 amino acids. Trimming at V came to 7 bases and at J to 10 bases, leaving 11 bases not matched to a gene. CDR3 protein: CASKQGATLTQYF. The CDR3, as DNA: TGTGCCAGCAAACAGGGGGCAACCCTAACCCAGTACTTC.

The chain has TRBV18 and TRBJ2-3; D uncertain. Trimming cost V 6 bases and J 0 bases, with 16 bases left between them. Germline V gene lookup returns CDR1 KGHSH and CDR2 LQKENI. The CDR3 length is 16 residues. The DNA of the CDR3 is TGTGCCAGCTCCCGGAGTAGGTTAACTAGCACAGATACGCAGTATTTT. Translation gives CASSRSRLTSTDTQYF.

The chain links TRBV27 to TRBJ2-5, with a possible D match to TRBD1 (8 bases). Trimming stripped 3 bases from V and 4 bases from J, with 27 bases between. The germline V gene has CDR1 MNHEY and CDR2 SMNVEV (reference sequence). The CDR3 runs 19 residues. The CDR3 DNA reads as TGTGCCAGCAGTTTTCGTCGGCAGGGGGCCGGGGGGCCGAGAGAGACCCAGTACTTC. As protein: CASSFRRQGAGGPRETQYF.

The chain is built from TRBV7-9 and TRBJ2-1; 9 bases align to TRBD2. Germline CDR1 and CDR2: SEHNR and FQNEAQ (reference sequence). The ends lost 1 base at V and 2 bases at J; junction bases unmatched: 3. CDR3 length equals 16 residues. This chain's CDR3 is CASSLGGGGAYNEQFF. The CDR3 DNA sequence: TGTGCCAGCAGCTTAGGTGGCGGGGGGGCCTACAATGAGCAGTTCTTC.

The chain is built from TRBV6-5 and TRBJ2-2; D might be TRBD1 (5 bases). V dropped 9 bases and J dropped 1 base, with 6 bases sitting between them. The CDR3 loop spans 12 amino acids. Germline V gives CDR1 MNHEY, CDR2 SVGAGI. The CDR3 reads CASTGNTGELFF. The CDR3 nucleotides read TGTGCCAGTACAGGGAACACCGGGGAGCTGTTTTTT.

The gene calls are TRBV7-2 and TRBJ2-6; TRBD1 is a possible D gene (6 bases). Germline V CDR1 and CDR2: SGHTA, FQGNSA. CDR3 length equals 16 residues. V lost 5 bases to trimming and J lost 0 bases, with 11 bases between them. CDR3 in amino acids: CASSGQILSGANVLTF. In DNA form, the CDR3 reads TGTGCCAGCAGCGGACAGATCCTCTCTGGGGCCAACGTCCTGACTTTC. Combining the CDR3 with reference TRBV7-2 and TRBJ2-6 gives the whole variable domain GAGVSQSPSNKVTEKGKDVELRCDPISGHTALYWYRQSLGQGLEFLIYFQGNSAPDKSGLPSDRFSAERTGGSVSTLTIQRTQQEDSAVYLCASSGQILSGANVLTFGAGSRLTVL.

This chain connects TRBV18 to TRBJ2-5; a weak D match, TRBD1 (6 bases). CDR1 is KGHSH and CDR2 is LQKENI in the germline V gene. This CDR3 region has 14 residues. V was pared by 0 bases and J by 2 bases, with 7 bases between. CDR3 amino acids: CASSPPTGQETQYF. For the CDR3, the DNA is TGTGCCAGCTCACCACCCACAGGGCAAGAGACCCAGTACTTC. Variable domain in full (rest from reference TRBV18 and TRBJ2-5): NAGVMQNPRHLVRRRGQEARLRCSPMKGHSHVYWYRQLPEEGLKFMVYLQKENIIDESGMPKERFSAEFPKEGPSILRIQQVVRGDSAAYFCASSPPTGQETQYFGPGTRLLVL.

This chain links TRBV6-5 with TRBJ1-3; perhaps TRBD1 as D (5 bases). V was cut by 6 bases and J by 1 base, with 10 bases left in between. This CDR3 comprises 14 residues. The germline CDR1 and CDR2 sequences are MNHEY and SVGAGI. CDR3 protein: CASSQGISGNTIYF. In nucleotides, the CDR3 is TGTGCCAGCAGCCAGGGTATATCTGGAAACACCATATATTTT.

The chain recombines TRBV6-5 with TRBJ2-2; D unclear. V was clipped by 6 bases and J by 6 bases, with 5 bases between them. Germline lookup yields CDR1 MNHEY and CDR2 SVGAGI. CDR3 size: 11 residues. The CDR3 coding sequence is TGTGCCAGCAGCGAGGCCGGGGAGCTGTTTTTT. Amino acid sequence: CASSEAGELFF.

The rearrangement links TRBV14 to TRBJ1-2; no definite D call. This CDR3 contains 15 residues. Trimming took off 1 base at V and 7 bases at J, with 16 bases between the two ends. Germline loops: CDR1 SGHDN, CDR2 FVKESK. CDR3 protein: CASSQGPVPTGGYTF. The CDR3 region has the DNA TGTGCCAGCAGCCAAGGCCCGGTCCCCACCGGTGGCTACACCTTC.

CDR3 DNA: TGCAGCGTTGAAGATGGGCCCCGGGGGAAACTGTTTTTT. Translated, it gives CSVEDGPRGKLFF. The rearrangement joins TRBV29-1 to TRBJ1-4; possibly TRBD1 for D (5 bases). CDR1 is SQVTM and CDR2 is ANQGSEA in the germline V gene. Between the trimmed V and J ends, which lost 0 bases and 11 bases, there was a span of 13 bases. The CDR3 consists of 13 residues.

This clone showed up just once. Distinct nucleotide sequences in the sample also encode this CDR3. The rearrangement joins TRBV14 to TRBJ1-1, with D maybe TRBD1 (6 bases). The CDR3 sequence is 13 residues long. With 4 bases removed from V and 4 bases from J, the gap between germline ends came to 10 bases. The germline V gene has CDR1 SGHDN and CDR2 FVKESK. The CDR3 protein is CASSLQGGTEAFF. As DNA, the CDR3 is TGTGCCAGCAGCCTACAGGGTGGCACTGAAGCTTTCTTT.

This sequence joins TRBV30 and TRBJ1-1, with TRBD1 matching over 7 bases. V shed 3 bases, J shed 10 bases, and the junction held 17 bases outside the gene matches. CDR1 and CDR2 from the germline V gene are GTSNPN and SVGIG (reference sequence). The CDR3 consists of 15 residues. The CDR3, as DNA: TGTGCCTGGAGCAACCCATCACAGGGGACGGGCGGAGCTTTCTTT. Translated, it gives CAWSNPSQGTGGAFF.

The V gene is TRBV6-5, the J gene TRBJ2-1, with D perhaps TRBD2 (7 bases). Germline V gene lookup returns CDR1 MNHEY and CDR2 SVGAGI. Trimming shortened V by 0 bases and J by 8 bases, and 14 bases separated the two germline ends. The CDR3 has 15 amino acids. The CDR3 is CASSYSGGAGYEQFF. In DNA form, the CDR3 reads TGTGCCAGCAGTTACTCGGGGGGGGCCGGGTATGAGCAGTTCTTC.

The rearrangement uses TRBV9 and TRBJ2-3, with 11 bases identical to TRBD2. After removal of 4 bases from V and 6 bases from J, the junction contained 7 bases not matched to a gene. This CDR3 has 15 amino acids. Germline V CDR1 and CDR2: SGDLS, YYNGEE. CDR3 amino acids: CASSSSSGGLDTQYF. The CDR3 DNA sequence: TGTGCCAGCAGCTCTTCTAGCGGGGGGCTCGATACGCAGTATTTT.

This sequence joins TRBV18 and TRBJ1-5; D might be TRBD1 (5 bases). The CDR3 extends over 13 amino acids. Germline assignment: CDR1 KGHSH and CDR2 LQKENI. Deletions cut 6 bases from V and 6 bases from J, with 12 bases between. This CDR3 is CASSQGVGQPQHF. CDR3 nucleotide sequence: TGTGCCAGCTCCCAAGGGGTGGGTCAGCCCCAGCATTTT.

This chain uses TRBV5-1 with TRBJ1-1, with 7 bases lining up with TRBD1. Trimming cost V 0 bases and J 4 bases; bases outside gene matches: 3. This CDR3 spans 14 amino acids. CDR1 is SGHRS, CDR2 YFSETQ, per germline. The CDR3 loop is CASSLGGGGTEAFF. The CDR3 nucleotides are TGCGCCAGCAGCTTGGGAGGGGGCGGCACTGAAGCTTTCTTT. Looking up the rest from reference TRBV5-1 and TRBJ1-1 gives the full variable domain: KAGVTQTPRYLIKTRGQQVTLSCSPISGHRSVSWYQQTPGQGLQFLFEYFSETQRNKGNFPGRFSGRQFSNSRSEMNVSTLELGDSALYLCASSLGGGGTEAFFGQGTRLTVV.

This clone was detected once. The rearrangement joins TRBV28 to TRBJ2-7; TRBD1 agrees at 8 bases. Trimming at V came to 6 bases and at J to 6 bases, leaving 7 bases not matched to a gene. The CDR3 sequence is 13 residues long. Germline V gene sequence: CDR1 MDHEN, CDR2 SYDVKM. Written as DNA, the CDR3 is TGTGCCAGCAGGAATCAGGGGGCTGGCGAGCAGTACTTC. Protein product: CASRNQGAGEQYF.

The chain couples TRBV6-5 to TRBJ1-1; 10 bases match TRBD1. From germline, CDR1 is MNHEY and CDR2 SVGAGI. The trim removed 6 bases at V and 4 bases at J, leaving 8 bases unmatched. This CDR3 is built from 15 residues. The CDR3 DNA reads as TGTGCCAGCAGGACAGGGGGCGGACGGGTCACTGAAGCTTTCTTT. This gives the protein CASRTGGGRVTEAFF.

V gene TRBV5-1 combines with J gene TRBJ2-5; TRBD2 matches at 8 bases. CDR1 and CDR2 from the germline V gene are SGHRS and YFSETQ. There are 13 residues in the CDR3. Trimming at V came to 4 bases and at J to 3 bases, leaving 2 bases not matched to a gene. The CDR3 DNA reads TGCGCCAGCAGCGGTAGCGGGAAAGAGACCCAGTACTTC. This translates into CASSGSGKETQYF.

A few counts support this clone. The chain couples TRBV6-5 to TRBJ1-3; TRBD1 might be the D (5 bases). The V gene's germline CDR1 is MNHEY and CDR2 SVGAGI. The CDR3 extends over 13 amino acids. V was pared by 6 bases and J by 2 bases, with 8 bases between. The CDR3 spells CASRGQAGNTIYF. In DNA, the CDR3 is TGTGCCAGCAGGGGGCAGGCTGGAAACACCATATATTTT.

CDR3 in amino acids: CASSREVAGGGYTF. In DNA form, the CDR3 reads TGCGCCAGCAGCAGGGAGGTTGCGGGGGGGGGCTACACCTTC. The chain has TRBV5-1 and TRBJ1-2, with D perhaps TRBD1 (5 bases). This CDR3 is 14 amino acids long. The V end was cut by 4 bases, the J end by 8 bases, with 18 bases between. Germline V gene data show CDR1 as SGHRS and CDR2 as YFSETQ.